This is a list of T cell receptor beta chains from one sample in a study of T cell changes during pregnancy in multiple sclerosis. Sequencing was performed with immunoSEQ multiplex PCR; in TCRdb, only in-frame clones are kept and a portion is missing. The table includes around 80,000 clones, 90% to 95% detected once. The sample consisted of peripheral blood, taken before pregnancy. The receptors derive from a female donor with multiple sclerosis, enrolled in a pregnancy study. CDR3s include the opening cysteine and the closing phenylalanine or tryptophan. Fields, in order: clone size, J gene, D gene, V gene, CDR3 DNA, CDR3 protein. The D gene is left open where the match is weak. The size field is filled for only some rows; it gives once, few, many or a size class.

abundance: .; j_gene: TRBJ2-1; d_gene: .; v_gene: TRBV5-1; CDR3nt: TGCGCCAGCAGAGTAGAGGGAGTGTACGAGCAGTTCTTC; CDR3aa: CASRVEGVYEQFF
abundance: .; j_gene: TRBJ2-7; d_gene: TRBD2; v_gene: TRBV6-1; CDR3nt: TGTGCCAGCATATTAGCGGGTTCGGCCTACGAGCAGTACTTC; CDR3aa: CASILAGSAYEQYF
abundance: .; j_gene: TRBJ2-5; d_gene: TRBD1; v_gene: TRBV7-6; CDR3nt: TGTGCCAGCAGCTTACATCCGGGACAGGGGCAAGAGACCCAGTACTTC; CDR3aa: CASSLHPGQGQETQYF
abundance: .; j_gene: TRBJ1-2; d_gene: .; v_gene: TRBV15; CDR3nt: TGTGCCACCAGCAGCCCATCAAGCCTCTATGGCTACACCTTC; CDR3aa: CATSSPSSLYGYTF
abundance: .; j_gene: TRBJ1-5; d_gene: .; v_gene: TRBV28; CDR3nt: TGTGCCAGCAGTTTATCGAGTGGACAGTTGAATCAGCCCCAGCATTTT; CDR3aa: CASSLSSGQLNQPQHF
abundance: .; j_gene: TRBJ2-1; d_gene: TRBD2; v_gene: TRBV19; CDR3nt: TGTGCCAGTAGTATCAGCGCGGGAGTGGGTGAGCAGTTCTTC; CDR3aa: CASSISAGVGEQFF
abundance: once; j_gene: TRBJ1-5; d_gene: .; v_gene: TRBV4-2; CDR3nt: TGTGCCAGCAGCCAAGACGACCTAGGGGGCAATCAGCCCCAGCATTTT; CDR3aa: CASSQDDLGGNQPQHF
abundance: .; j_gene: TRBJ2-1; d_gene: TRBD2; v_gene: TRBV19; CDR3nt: TGTGCCAGTAGTATGGGAGCGGGGATGTCCAATGAGCAGTTCTTC; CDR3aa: CASSMGAGMSNEQFF
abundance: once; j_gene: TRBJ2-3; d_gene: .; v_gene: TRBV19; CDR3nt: TGTGCCAGTAGTATAGTGCACTTCACCTACCCCACAGATACGCAGTATTTT; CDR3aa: CASSIVHFTYPTDTQYF
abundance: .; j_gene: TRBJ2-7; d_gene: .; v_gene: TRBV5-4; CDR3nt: TGTGCCAGCAGCTTGGAAGTAGGGGTCACCTACGAGCAGTACTTC; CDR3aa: CASSLEVGVTYEQYF
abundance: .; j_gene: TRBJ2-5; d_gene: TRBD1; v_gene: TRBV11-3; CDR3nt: TGTGCCAGCAGCTCCGCGACAGGGGTGGAGGGCGAGACCCAGTACTTC; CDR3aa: CASSSATGVEGETQYF
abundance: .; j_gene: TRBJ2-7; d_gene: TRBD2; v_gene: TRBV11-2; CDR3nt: TGTGCCAGCAACCGACTAGCGGGACACGAGCAGTACTTC; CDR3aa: CASNRLAGHEQYF
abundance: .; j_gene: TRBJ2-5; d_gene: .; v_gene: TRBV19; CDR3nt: TGTGCCAGTAGTATTAGAACCCAAGAGACCCAGTACTTC; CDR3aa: CASSIRTQETQYF
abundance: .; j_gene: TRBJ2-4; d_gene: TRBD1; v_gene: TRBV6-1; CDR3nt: TGTGCCAGCAGTGAACCACAATCCCTAGGGGGACAGGGACTAGCCAAAAACATTCAGTACTTC; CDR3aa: CASSEPQSLGGQGLAKNIQYF
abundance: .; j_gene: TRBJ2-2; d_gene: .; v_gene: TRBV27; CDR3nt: TGTGCCAGCAGTTCGCCACGGGGGTCCGGGGAGCTGTTTTTT; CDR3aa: CASSSPRGSGELFF
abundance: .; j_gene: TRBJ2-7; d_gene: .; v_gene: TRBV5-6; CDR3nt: TGTGCCAGCAGCTTCGCTGGGGTCCAGGGTCCATACGAGCAGTACTTC; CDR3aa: CASSFAGVQGPYEQYF
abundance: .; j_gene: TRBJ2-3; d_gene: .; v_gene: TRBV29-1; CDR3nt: TGCAGCGTTGAAGATCTTTGGGAGCCAGATACGCAGTATTTT; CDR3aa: CSVEDLWEPDTQYF
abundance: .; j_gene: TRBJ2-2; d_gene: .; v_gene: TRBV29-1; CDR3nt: TGCAGCGTTGAAACCGGGGTAGACACCGGGGAGCTGTTTTTT; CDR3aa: CSVETGVDTGELFF
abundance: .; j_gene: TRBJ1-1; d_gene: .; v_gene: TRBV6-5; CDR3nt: TGTGCCAGCAGTTACCGGGGGGTCTCGAACACTGAAGCTTTCTTT; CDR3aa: CASSYRGVSNTEAFF
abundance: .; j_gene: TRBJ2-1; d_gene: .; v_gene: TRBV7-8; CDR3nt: TGTGCCAGCAGCTCCCCATTCAATGAGCAGTTCTTC; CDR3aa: CASSSPFNEQFF
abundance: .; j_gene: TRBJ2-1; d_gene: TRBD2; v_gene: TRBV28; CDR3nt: TGTGCCAGCAGTTCAATCCCTCCTAGCGGGAGAAAAATGGATGAGCAGTTCTTC; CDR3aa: CASSSIPPSGRKMDEQFF
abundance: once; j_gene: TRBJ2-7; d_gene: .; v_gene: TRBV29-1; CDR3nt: TGCAGCGTTGGCCCCATCCGGGGCTACGAGCAGTACTTC; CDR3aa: CSVGPIRGYEQYF
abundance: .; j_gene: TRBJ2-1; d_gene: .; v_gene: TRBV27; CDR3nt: TGTGCCAGCCCTAAACGACGGACAGTCTCCTACAATGAGCAGTTCTTC; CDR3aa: CASPKRRTVSYNEQFF
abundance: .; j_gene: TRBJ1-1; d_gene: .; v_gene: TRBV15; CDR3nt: TGTGCCACCAGCAGAGACAGGTTTGCCGGCACTGAAGCTTTCTTT; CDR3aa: CATSRDRFAGTEAFF
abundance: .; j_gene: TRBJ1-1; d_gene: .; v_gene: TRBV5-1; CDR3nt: TGCGCCAGCAGCTTGGGAGTGGGGACAAAAAAGACTGAAGCTTTCTTT; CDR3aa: CASSLGVGTKKTEAFF
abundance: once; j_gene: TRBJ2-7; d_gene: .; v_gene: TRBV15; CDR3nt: TGTGCCACCAGCAGAGGACCCGAGGTTACCGAGGAGCAGTACTTC; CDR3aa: CATSRGPEVTEEQYF
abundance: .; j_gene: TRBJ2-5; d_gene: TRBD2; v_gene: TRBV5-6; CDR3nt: TGTGCCAGCAGCTTGGGCTCGCTAGCGGGAGGAGAGACCCAGTACTTC; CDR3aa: CASSLGSLAGGETQYF
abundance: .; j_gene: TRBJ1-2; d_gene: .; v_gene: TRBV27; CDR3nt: TGTGCCAGCAGTTTATCGGCTTCACATGGCTACACCTTC; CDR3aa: CASSLSASHGYTF
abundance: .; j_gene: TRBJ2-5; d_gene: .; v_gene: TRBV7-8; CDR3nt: TGTGCCAGCAGCTTAGAGGGAGGACGGGAGACCCAGTACTTC; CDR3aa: CASSLEGGRETQYF
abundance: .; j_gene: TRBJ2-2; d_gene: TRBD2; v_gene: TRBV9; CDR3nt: TGTGCCAGCAGCGAGGGACTAGCGGGGGCCAATTCGAACACCGGGGAGCTGTTTTTT; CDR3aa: CASSEGLAGANSNTGELFF
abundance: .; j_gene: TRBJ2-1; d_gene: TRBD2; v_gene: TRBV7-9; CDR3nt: TGTGCCAGCAGCTTAGGGGGACTAGCGGGAATCTACAATGAGCAGTTCTTC; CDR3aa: CASSLGGLAGIYNEQFF
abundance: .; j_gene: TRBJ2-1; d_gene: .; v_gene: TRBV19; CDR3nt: TGTGCCAGTAGTCTTGTTGGACAGTTCAATGAGCAGTTCTTC; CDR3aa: CASSLVGQFNEQFF
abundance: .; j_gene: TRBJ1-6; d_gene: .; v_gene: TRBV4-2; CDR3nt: TGTGCCAGCAGCCAAGATTGGAGGGATTCACCCCTCCACTTT; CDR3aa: CASSQDWRDSPLHF
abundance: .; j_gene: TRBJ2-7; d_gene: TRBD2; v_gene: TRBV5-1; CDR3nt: TGCGCCAGCAGCTTGTCTAGCGGGAGGGGTCATCTTTTGTACGAGCAGTACTTC; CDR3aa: CASSLSSGRGHLLYEQYF
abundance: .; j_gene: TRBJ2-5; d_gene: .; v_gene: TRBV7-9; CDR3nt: TGTGCCAGCAGGGTATCGGGAAGGGAGACCCAGTACTTC; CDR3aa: CASRVSGRETQYF
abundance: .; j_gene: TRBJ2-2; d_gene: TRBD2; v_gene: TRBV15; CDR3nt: TGTGCCACCAGCAGAGCTCCGGGACTAGCGGGATTGAGCACCGGGGAGCTGTTTTTT; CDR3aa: CATSRAPGLAGLSTGELFF
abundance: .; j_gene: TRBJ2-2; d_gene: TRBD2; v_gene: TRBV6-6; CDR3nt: TGTGCCAGCAGTTCAAAACGGGGGGGAACCGGGGAGCTGTTTTTT; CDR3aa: CASSSKRGGTGELFF
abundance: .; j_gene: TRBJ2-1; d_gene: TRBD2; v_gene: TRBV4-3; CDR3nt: TGCGCCAGCAGCCAAGAGAGTTTCGGGACTAGCGATAGCGATGAGCAGTTCTTC; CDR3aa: CASSQESFGTSDSDEQFF
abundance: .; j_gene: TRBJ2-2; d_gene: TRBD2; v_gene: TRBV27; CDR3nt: TGTGCCAGCAGTCCGACTAGCGGGAGGGAGTTGACCGGGGAGCTGTTTTTT; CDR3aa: CASSPTSGRELTGELFF
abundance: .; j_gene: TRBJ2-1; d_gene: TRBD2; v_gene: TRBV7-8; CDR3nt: TGTGCCAGCAGCTTAGTAGTGACTAGCGGGATCGATGAGCAGTTCTTC; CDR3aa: CASSLVVTSGIDEQFF